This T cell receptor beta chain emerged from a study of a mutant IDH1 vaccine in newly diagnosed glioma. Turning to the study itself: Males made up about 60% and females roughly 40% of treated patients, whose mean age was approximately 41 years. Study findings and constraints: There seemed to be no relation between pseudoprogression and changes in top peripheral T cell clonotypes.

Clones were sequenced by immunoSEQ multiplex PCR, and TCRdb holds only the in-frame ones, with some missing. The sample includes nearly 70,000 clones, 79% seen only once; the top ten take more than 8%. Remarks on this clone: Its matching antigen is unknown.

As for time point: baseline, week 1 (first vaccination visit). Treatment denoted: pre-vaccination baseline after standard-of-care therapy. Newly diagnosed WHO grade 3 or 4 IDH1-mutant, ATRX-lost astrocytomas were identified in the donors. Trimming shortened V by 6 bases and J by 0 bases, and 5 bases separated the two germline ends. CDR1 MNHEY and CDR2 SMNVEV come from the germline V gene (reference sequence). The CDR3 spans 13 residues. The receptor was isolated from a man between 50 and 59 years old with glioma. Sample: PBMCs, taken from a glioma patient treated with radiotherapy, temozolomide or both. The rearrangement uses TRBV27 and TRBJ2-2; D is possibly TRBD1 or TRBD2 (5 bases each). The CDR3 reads CASRGPNTGELFF. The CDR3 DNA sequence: TGTGCCAGCAGGGGACCGAACACCGGGGAGCTGTTTTTT.